One T cell receptor (beta chain) is described in this entry. The data derive from a study of shared clonotypes between healthy human individuals. Measured with immunoSEQ multiplex PCR; TCRdb has only the in-frame clones, and not every one. This table has about 2 million clones, approximately 94% appearing once. Cells designated naive CD8 were CD45RO-negative and were positively selected for CCR7, with terminally differentiated effector memory CD45RA+ cells excluded. After removal of 5 bases from V and 0 bases from J, the junction contained 17 bases not matched to a gene. The CDR3 consists of 19 residues. CDR1 is PRHDT and CDR2 is FYEKMQ in the germline V gene (reference sequence).

The receptor was derived from a man aged 18 to 30 in good health. V gene TRBV13 combines with J gene TRBJ2-3, with 7 bases identical to TRBD2. The sequenced sample was naive CD8+ T cells sorted from blood. CDR3 sequence: CASSLRVRRGLVSTDTQYF. The CDR3 DNA follows: TGTGCCAGCAGCCTTAGGGTCCGCCGCGGACTAGTGAGCACAGATACGCAGTATTTT.